This is a list of T cell receptor beta chains from one sample in a study of T cells in localized non-small cell lung cancer. Sequencing was performed with immunoSEQ multiplex PCR; in TCRdb, only in-frame clones are kept and a portion is missing. The sample contains tens of thousands of clones, 91% of which appear only once. The input for sequencing was PBMCs, taken before any cancer treatment. These receptors were obtained from a woman aged 35 to 70 with stage II lung adenocarcinoma. Both conserved end residues are part of each CDR3. Each record gives: CDR3 protein, CDR3 DNA, clone size, J gene, D gene, V gene. D genes are given only for firm matches. Clone size is stated in some rows and not others, as once, few, many or a class when expanded.

CDR3aa: CASSLEGPAGWSDEQYF
CDR3nt: TGTGCCAGCAGCCTAGAGGGGCCGGCCGGTTGGTCTGACGAGCAGTACTTC
abundance: large
j_gene: TRBJ2-7
d_gene: -
v_gene: TRBV9

CDR3aa: CASSFTGGRDNEQFF
CDR3nt: TGCGCCAGCAGTTTTACAGGGGGCCGCGACAATGAGCAGTTCTTC
abundance: -
j_gene: TRBJ2-1
d_gene: TRBD1
v_gene: TRBV10-2

CDR3aa: CASSLGEFREQYF
CDR3nt: TGTGCCAGCAGCCTGGGGGAGTTTCGCGAGCAGTACTTC
abundance: -
j_gene: TRBJ2-7
d_gene: -
v_gene: TRBV7-9

CDR3aa: CASSFLAGRGETQYF
CDR3nt: TGCGCCAGCAGCTTTTTAGCGGGGAGAGGGGAGACCCAGTACTTC
abundance: -
j_gene: TRBJ2-5
d_gene: TRBD2
v_gene: TRBV5-1

CDR3aa: CASSLAGAGTGELFF
CDR3nt: TGTGCCAGCAGTTTAGCGGGGGCGGGAACCGGGGAGCTGTTTTTT
abundance: -
j_gene: TRBJ2-2
d_gene: -
v_gene: TRBV28

CDR3aa: CASSPTGSGEAFF
CDR3nt: TGTGCCAGCAGTCCTACAGGGTCGGGGGAAGCTTTCTTT
abundance: -
j_gene: TRBJ1-1
d_gene: -
v_gene: TRBV7-8

CDR3aa: CASSDAQGGGANVLTF
CDR3nt: TGTGCCAGCAGTGACGCCCAGGGCGGCGGGGCCAACGTCCTGACTTTC
abundance: -
j_gene: TRBJ2-6
d_gene: -
v_gene: TRBV6-4

CDR3aa: CASSTQQGASTEAFF
CDR3nt: TGTGCCAGCAGCACCCAACAGGGGGCGAGCACTGAAGCTTTCTTT
abundance: -
j_gene: TRBJ1-1
d_gene: TRBD1
v_gene: TRBV9

CDR3aa: CASSLRGGPLYEQYF
CDR3nt: TGTGCCAGCAGCTTGAGGGGAGGTCCCCTCTACGAGCAGTACTTC
abundance: -
j_gene: TRBJ2-7
d_gene: -
v_gene: TRBV5-6

CDR3aa: CASSPGQHLNTEAFF
CDR3nt: TGTGCCAGCAGCCCGGGACAGCATTTGAACACTGAAGCTTTCTTT
abundance: few
j_gene: TRBJ1-1
d_gene: TRBD1
v_gene: TRBV7-6

CDR3aa: CASSPGGREQYF
CDR3nt: TGTGCCAGCAGCCCAGGAGGGCGCGAGCAGTACTTC
abundance: -
j_gene: TRBJ2-7
d_gene: -
v_gene: TRBV14

CDR3aa: CASSTREAQGHYSSGYTF
CDR3nt: TGTGCCAGCAGCACCCGTGAGGCACAGGGCCATTATTCCTCTGGCTACACCTTC
abundance: -
j_gene: TRBJ1-2
d_gene: -
v_gene: TRBV7-8

CDR3aa: CASSLNHRGFQETQYF
CDR3nt: TGCGCCAGCAGCTTGAACCACAGGGGCTTCCAAGAGACCCAGTACTTC
abundance: -
j_gene: TRBJ2-5
d_gene: TRBD1
v_gene: TRBV5-1

CDR3aa: CASSYPGGRNQPQHF
CDR3nt: TGTGCCAGCAGTTACCCCGGGGGCCGCAATCAGCCCCAGCATTTT
abundance: -
j_gene: TRBJ1-5
d_gene: -
v_gene: TRBV6-6

CDR3aa: CASSFLVEQFF
CDR3nt: TGTGCCAGCAGCTTCTTAGTGGAGCAGTTCTTC
abundance: -
j_gene: TRBJ2-1
d_gene: -
v_gene: TRBV5-8

CDR3aa: CASSFSRIAYNEQFF
CDR3nt: TGTGCCAGCAGTTTTTCTAGAATAGCCTACAATGAGCAGTTCTTC
abundance: once
j_gene: TRBJ2-1
d_gene: -
v_gene: TRBV27

CDR3aa: CASSGRTGGTDTQYF
CDR3nt: TGTGCCAGCAGCGGACGGACAGGGGGCACAGATACGCAGTATTTT
abundance: few
j_gene: TRBJ2-3
d_gene: TRBD1
v_gene: TRBV5-5

CDR3aa: CASSSSSGRGRTGELFF
CDR3nt: TGTGCCAGCAGTTCGTCTAGCGGGAGGGGGAGGACCGGGGAGCTGTTTTTT
abundance: -
j_gene: TRBJ2-2
d_gene: TRBD2
v_gene: TRBV27

CDR3aa: CAIQSGDAGTEAFF
CDR3nt: TGTGCCATACAATCGGGGGATGCCGGCACTGAAGCTTTCTTT
abundance: -
j_gene: TRBJ1-1
d_gene: -
v_gene: TRBV7-9

CDR3aa: CASSLDWGASRDGYTF
CDR3nt: TGCGCCAGCAGCTTGGATTGGGGGGCTTCAAGGGATGGCTACACCTTC
abundance: -
j_gene: TRBJ1-2
d_gene: -
v_gene: TRBV5-1

CDR3aa: CASSIDPGVTGRYGYTF
CDR3nt: TGTGCCAGTAGTATAGATCCAGGCGTGACAGGGCGTTATGGCTACACCTTC
abundance: -
j_gene: TRBJ1-2
d_gene: TRBD1
v_gene: TRBV19

CDR3aa: CASSLSAGGTEAFF
CDR3nt: TGTGCCAGCAGTTTATCTGCAGGGGGCACTGAAGCTTTCTTT
abundance: -
j_gene: TRBJ1-1
d_gene: TRBD1
v_gene: TRBV27

CDR3aa: CASSPQGRGGETQYF
CDR3nt: TGTGCCAGCAGTCCACAGGGGCGCGGAGGAGAGACCCAGTACTTC
abundance: -
j_gene: TRBJ2-5
d_gene: TRBD1
v_gene: TRBV2

CDR3aa: CATRLGWGELFF
CDR3nt: TGTGCCACCAGATTAGGGTGGGGGGAGCTGTTTTTT
abundance: once
j_gene: TRBJ2-2
d_gene: -
v_gene: TRBV28

CDR3aa: CASSPSQGEANYGYTF
CDR3nt: TGTGCCAGCAGTCCAAGCCAGGGGGAAGCTAACTATGGCTACACCTTC
abundance: -
j_gene: TRBJ1-2
d_gene: TRBD1
v_gene: TRBV27

CDR3aa: CASWALAGDTEAFF
CDR3nt: TGTGCCAGCTGGGCATTGGCAGGGGACACTGAAGCTTTCTTT
abundance: -
j_gene: TRBJ1-1
d_gene: -
v_gene: TRBV2

CDR3aa: CASSESRAGGQETQYF
CDR3nt: TGCGCCAGCAGTGAGTCAAGGGCGGGAGGGCAAGAGACCCAGTACTTC
abundance: -
j_gene: TRBJ2-5
d_gene: TRBD2
v_gene: TRBV10-1

CDR3aa: CASRPDREGFQQYF
CDR3nt: TGTGCCAGCAGGCCGGACAGGGAAGGCTTCCAGCAGTACTTC
abundance: -
j_gene: TRBJ2-7
d_gene: TRBD1
v_gene: TRBV28

CDR3aa: CASTLQETQYF
CDR3nt: TGCGCCAGCACGCTCCAAGAGACCCAGTACTTC
abundance: -
j_gene: TRBJ2-5
d_gene: -
v_gene: TRBV5-1

CDR3aa: CASSYPNQLAQYF
CDR3nt: TGTGCCAGCAGTTACCCGAACCAATTGGCGCAGTATTTT
abundance: -
j_gene: TRBJ2-3
d_gene: -
v_gene: TRBV6-6

CDR3aa: CASSSTYTDTQYF
CDR3nt: TGCGCCAGCAGCTCGACCTACACAGATACGCAGTATTTT
abundance: -
j_gene: TRBJ2-3
d_gene: -
v_gene: TRBV5-1

CDR3aa: CASSNQQGSNQPQHF
CDR3nt: TGTGCCAGTAGCAACCAACAGGGAAGCAATCAGCCCCAGCATTTT
abundance: -
j_gene: TRBJ1-5
d_gene: -
v_gene: TRBV19

CDR3aa: CASSLDGVQPQHF
CDR3nt: TGCGCCAGCAGCTTGGACGGGGTTCAGCCCCAGCATTTT
abundance: -
j_gene: TRBJ1-5
d_gene: -
v_gene: TRBV5-1

CDR3aa: CASSINTGAYEQYF
CDR3nt: TGTGCCAGTAGTATCAACACGGGGGCGTACGAGCAGTACTTC
abundance: -
j_gene: TRBJ2-7
d_gene: -
v_gene: TRBV19

CDR3aa: CASSSWTGSQYF
CDR3nt: TGTGCCAGCAGTTCTTGGACAGGTTCGCAGTACTTC
abundance: -
j_gene: TRBJ2-7
d_gene: TRBD1
v_gene: TRBV27

CDR3aa: CASSLTPQTSSGNTIYF
CDR3nt: TGCGCCAGCAGCTTGACCCCACAGACAAGCTCTGGAAACACCATATATTTT
abundance: -
j_gene: TRBJ1-3
d_gene: -
v_gene: TRBV5-1

CDR3aa: CASSAGNRQPQHF
CDR3nt: TGTGCCAGCAGTGCTGGAAACAGGCAGCCCCAGCATTTT
abundance: -
j_gene: TRBJ1-5
d_gene: -
v_gene: TRBV2

CDR3aa: CASSPPGQGREKLFF
CDR3nt: TGTGCCAGCAGCCCACCGGGACAGGGGAGAGAAAAACTGTTTTTT
abundance: -
j_gene: TRBJ1-4
d_gene: TRBD1
v_gene: TRBV7-9

CDR3aa: CATTMNTEAFF
CDR3nt: TGTGCCACCACTATGAACACTGAAGCTTTCTTT
abundance: -
j_gene: TRBJ1-1
d_gene: -
v_gene: TRBV28

CDR3aa: CASGRDRGLQETQYF
CDR3nt: TGTGCCAGCGGCCGGGACAGGGGGCTCCAAGAGACCCAGTACTTC
abundance: -
j_gene: TRBJ2-5
d_gene: TRBD1
v_gene: TRBV2

CDR3aa: CASRLAGGQTMNTEAFF
CDR3nt: TGTGCCAGTAGACTGGCTGGGGGACAGACGATGAACACTGAAGCTTTCTTT
abundance: -
j_gene: TRBJ1-1
d_gene: TRBD1
v_gene: TRBV19

CDR3aa: CASSLGGGNQPQHF
CDR3nt: TGTGCCAGCAGCTTGGGAGGGGGCAATCAGCCCCAGCATTTT
abundance: once
j_gene: TRBJ1-5
d_gene: -
v_gene: TRBV5-6

CDR3aa: CASSRSGMITDTQYF
CDR3nt: TGTGCCAGCAGTCGTAGCGGGATGATAACAGATACGCAGTATTTT
abundance: -
j_gene: TRBJ2-3
d_gene: TRBD2
v_gene: TRBV14

CDR3aa: CASLGLGTDTQYF
CDR3nt: TGTGCCAGCCTAGGGTTGGGCACAGATACGCAGTATTTT
abundance: -
j_gene: TRBJ2-3
d_gene: -
v_gene: TRBV28

CDR3aa: CASSSPGQGPHRYGYTF
CDR3nt: TGTGCCAGCAGTTCCCCGGGACAGGGCCCCCATCGGTATGGCTACACCTTC
abundance: -
j_gene: TRBJ1-2
d_gene: TRBD1
v_gene: TRBV28

CDR3aa: CASSSGQGPTSTDTQYF
CDR3nt: TGTGCCAGCAGCTCTGGACAGGGGCCTACCAGCACAGATACGCAGTATTTT
abundance: once
j_gene: TRBJ2-3
d_gene: TRBD1
v_gene: TRBV7-9

CDR3aa: CASSSRTQSNEQFF
CDR3nt: TGTGCCAGCAGCTCCCGGACGCAAAGCAATGAGCAGTTCTTC
abundance: -
j_gene: TRBJ2-1
d_gene: -
v_gene: TRBV7-3

CDR3aa: CASSSAGGRETQYF
CDR3nt: TGCGCCAGCAGCTCCGCAGGGGGTAGGGAGACCCAGTACTTC
abundance: -
j_gene: TRBJ2-5
d_gene: TRBD1
v_gene: TRBV5-1

CDR3aa: CASSQEGAGAWGETQYF
CDR3nt: TGCGCCAGCAGCCAAGAAGGGGCAGGGGCCTGGGGGGAGACCCAGTACTTC
abundance: -
j_gene: TRBJ2-5
d_gene: -
v_gene: TRBV4-1

CDR3aa: CASSSHLAGSYNEQFF
CDR3nt: TGTGCCAGCAGTTCCCACCTAGCGGGCAGTTACAATGAGCAGTTCTTC
abundance: once
j_gene: TRBJ2-1
d_gene: TRBD2
v_gene: TRBV28

CDR3aa: CASSWGGELFF
CDR3nt: TGTGCCAGCAGCTGGGGAGGGGAGCTGTTTTTT
abundance: -
j_gene: TRBJ2-2
d_gene: -
v_gene: TRBV5-8

CDR3aa: CSVETSGSYEQYF
CDR3nt: TGCAGCGTTGAAACTAGCGGGAGCTACGAGCAGTACTTC
abundance: -
j_gene: TRBJ2-7
d_gene: TRBD2
v_gene: TRBV29-1

CDR3aa: CASSPDREDTEAFF
CDR3nt: TGTGCCAGCAGTCCAGACAGGGAGGACACTGAAGCTTTCTTT
abundance: -
j_gene: TRBJ1-1
d_gene: TRBD1
v_gene: TRBV6-5

CDR3aa: CASSLRDTSYEQYF
CDR3nt: TGTGCCAGCAGTTTGAGGGACACCTCCTACGAGCAGTACTTC
abundance: -
j_gene: TRBJ2-7
d_gene: -
v_gene: TRBV28

CDR3aa: CASSSIRTQYF
CDR3nt: TGTGCCAGCAGCTCTATAAGGACCCAGTACTTC
abundance: once
j_gene: TRBJ2-5
d_gene: -
v_gene: TRBV28

CDR3aa: CASSPNSNEQFF
CDR3nt: TGTGCCAGCAGTCCTAATTCCAATGAGCAGTTCTTC
abundance: -
j_gene: TRBJ2-1
d_gene: -
v_gene: TRBV27

CDR3aa: CASSPRQGGIQPQHF
CDR3nt: TGTGCCAGCAGTCCGAGACAGGGGGGGATTCAGCCCCAGCATTTT
abundance: -
j_gene: TRBJ1-5
d_gene: TRBD1
v_gene: TRBV28